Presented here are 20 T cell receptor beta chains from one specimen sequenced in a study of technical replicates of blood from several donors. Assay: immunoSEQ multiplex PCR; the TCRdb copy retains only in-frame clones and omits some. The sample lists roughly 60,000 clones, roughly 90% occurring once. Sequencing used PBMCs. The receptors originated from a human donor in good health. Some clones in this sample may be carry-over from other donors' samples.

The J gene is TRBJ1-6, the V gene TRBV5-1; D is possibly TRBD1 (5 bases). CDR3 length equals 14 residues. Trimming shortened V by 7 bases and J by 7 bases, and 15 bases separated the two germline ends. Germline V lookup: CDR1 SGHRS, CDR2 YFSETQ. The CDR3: CASSNRGENSPLHF. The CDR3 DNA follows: TGCGCCAGCTCCAACCGGGGGGAAAATTCACCCCTCCACTTT.

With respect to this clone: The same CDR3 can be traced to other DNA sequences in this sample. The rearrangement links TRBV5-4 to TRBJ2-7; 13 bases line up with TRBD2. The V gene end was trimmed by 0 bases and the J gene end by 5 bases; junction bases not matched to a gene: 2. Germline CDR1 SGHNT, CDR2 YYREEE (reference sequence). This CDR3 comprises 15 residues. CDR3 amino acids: CASSLELAGGHEQYF. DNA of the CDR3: TGTGCCAGCAGCTTGGAACTAGCGGGGGGGCACGAGCAGTACTTC.

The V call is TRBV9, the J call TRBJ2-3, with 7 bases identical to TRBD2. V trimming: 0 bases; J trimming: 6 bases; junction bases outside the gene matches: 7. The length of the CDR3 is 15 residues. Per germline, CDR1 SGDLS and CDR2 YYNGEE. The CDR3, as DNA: TGTGCCAGCAGCGTAGTGGCGGGAGAGGTGGATACGCAGTATTTT. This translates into CASSVVAGEVDTQYF.

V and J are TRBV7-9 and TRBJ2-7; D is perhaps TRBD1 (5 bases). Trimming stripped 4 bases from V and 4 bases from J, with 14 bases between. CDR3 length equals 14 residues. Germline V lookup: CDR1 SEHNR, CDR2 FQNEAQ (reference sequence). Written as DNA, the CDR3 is TGTGCCAGCAGCTCGAGCAGAGACAGTTACGAGCAGTACTTC. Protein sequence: CASSSSRDSYEQYF.

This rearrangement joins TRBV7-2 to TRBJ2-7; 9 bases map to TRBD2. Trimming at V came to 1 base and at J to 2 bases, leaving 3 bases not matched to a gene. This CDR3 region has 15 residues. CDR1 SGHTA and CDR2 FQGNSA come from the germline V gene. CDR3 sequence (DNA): TGTGCCAGCAGCTTAGAAGCGGGAGGACCCTACGAGCAGTACTTC. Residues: CASSLEAGGPYEQYF.

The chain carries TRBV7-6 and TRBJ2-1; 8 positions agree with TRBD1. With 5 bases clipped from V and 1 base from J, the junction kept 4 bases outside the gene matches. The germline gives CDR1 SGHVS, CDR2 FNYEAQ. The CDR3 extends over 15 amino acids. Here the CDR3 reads CASSLTGGSYNEQFF. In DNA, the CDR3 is TGTGCCAGCAGCCTAACAGGGGGATCCTACAATGAGCAGTTCTTC.

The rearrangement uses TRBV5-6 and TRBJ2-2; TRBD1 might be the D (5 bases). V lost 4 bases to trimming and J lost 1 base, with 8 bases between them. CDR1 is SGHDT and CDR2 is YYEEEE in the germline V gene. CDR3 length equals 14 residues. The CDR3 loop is CASSGQGNTGELFF. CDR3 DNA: TGTGCCAGCAGCGGGCAGGGGAACACCGGGGAGCTGTTTTTT.

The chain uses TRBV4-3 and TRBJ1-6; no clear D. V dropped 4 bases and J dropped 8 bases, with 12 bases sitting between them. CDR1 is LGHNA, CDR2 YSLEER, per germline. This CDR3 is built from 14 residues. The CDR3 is CASSPVRLDSPLHF. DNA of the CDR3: TGCGCCAGCAGCCCCGTGCGCCTTGATTCACCCCTCCACTTT.

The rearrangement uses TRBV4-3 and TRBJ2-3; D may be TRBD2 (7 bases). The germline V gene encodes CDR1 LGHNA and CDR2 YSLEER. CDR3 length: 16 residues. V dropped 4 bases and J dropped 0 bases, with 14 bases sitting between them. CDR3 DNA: TGCGCCAGCAGCCCCTGGGGGGGCTCTAGCACAGATACGCAGTATTTT. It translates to CASSPWGGSSTDTQYF.

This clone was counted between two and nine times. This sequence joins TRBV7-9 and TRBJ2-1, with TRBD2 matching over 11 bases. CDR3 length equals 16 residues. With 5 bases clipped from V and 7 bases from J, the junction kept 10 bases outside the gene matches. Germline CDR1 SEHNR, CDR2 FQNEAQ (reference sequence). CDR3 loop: CASSPVVGLAENEQFF. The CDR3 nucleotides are TGTGCCAGCAGCCCAGTGGTGGGACTAGCGGAGAATGAGCAGTTCTTC.

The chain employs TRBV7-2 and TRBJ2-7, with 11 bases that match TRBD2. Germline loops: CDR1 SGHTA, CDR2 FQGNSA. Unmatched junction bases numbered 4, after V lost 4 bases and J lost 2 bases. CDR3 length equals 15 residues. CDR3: CASSSTSGKAYEQYF. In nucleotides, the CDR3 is TGTGCCAGCAGCTCGACTAGCGGGAAGGCCTACGAGCAGTACTTC.

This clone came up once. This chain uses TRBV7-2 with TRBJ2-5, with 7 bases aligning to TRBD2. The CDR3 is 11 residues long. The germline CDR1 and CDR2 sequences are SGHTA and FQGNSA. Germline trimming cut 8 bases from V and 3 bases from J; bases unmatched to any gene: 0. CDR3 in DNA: TGTGCCAGCGGACTAGAAGAGACCCAGTACTTC. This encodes CASGLEETQYF.

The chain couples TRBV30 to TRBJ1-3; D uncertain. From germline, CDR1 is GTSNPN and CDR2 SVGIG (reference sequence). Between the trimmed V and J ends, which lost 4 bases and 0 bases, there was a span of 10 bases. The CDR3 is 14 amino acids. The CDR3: CAWNISSSGNTIYF. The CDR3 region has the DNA TGTGCCTGGAATATCTCTTCCTCTGGAAACACCATATATTTT.

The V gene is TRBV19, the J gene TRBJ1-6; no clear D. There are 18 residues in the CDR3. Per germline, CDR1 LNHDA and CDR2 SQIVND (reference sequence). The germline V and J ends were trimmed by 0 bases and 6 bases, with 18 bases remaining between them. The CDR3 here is CASSIELGPSTFNSPLHF. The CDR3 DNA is TGTGCCAGTAGTATAGAGTTGGGCCCTTCGACGTTTAATTCACCCCTCCACTTT.

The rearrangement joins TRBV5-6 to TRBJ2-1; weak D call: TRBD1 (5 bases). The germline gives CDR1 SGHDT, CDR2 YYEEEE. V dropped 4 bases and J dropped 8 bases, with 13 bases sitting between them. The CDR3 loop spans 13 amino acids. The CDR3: CASSPEQVYEQFF. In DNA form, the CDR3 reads TGTGCCAGCAGCCCAGAACAGGTCTATGAGCAGTTCTTC.

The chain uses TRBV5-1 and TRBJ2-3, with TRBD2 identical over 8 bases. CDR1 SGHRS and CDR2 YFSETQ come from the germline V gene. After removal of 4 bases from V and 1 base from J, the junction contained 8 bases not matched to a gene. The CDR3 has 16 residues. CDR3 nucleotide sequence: TGCGCCAGCAGCCCCCTGACGCGGGGGGGCACAGATACGCAGTATTTT. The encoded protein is CASSPLTRGGTDTQYF.

The CDR3 DNA follows: TGTGCCAGCAGTGGCCTCAGGTACACAGATACGCAGTATTTT. Protein: CASSGLRYTDTQYF. The chain is built from TRBV6-1 and TRBJ2-3; D gene unclear. This CDR3 comprises 14 residues. Germline CDR1 MNHNS, CDR2 SASEGT. V lost 4 bases and J 2 bases, leaving 10 bases between the germline ends.

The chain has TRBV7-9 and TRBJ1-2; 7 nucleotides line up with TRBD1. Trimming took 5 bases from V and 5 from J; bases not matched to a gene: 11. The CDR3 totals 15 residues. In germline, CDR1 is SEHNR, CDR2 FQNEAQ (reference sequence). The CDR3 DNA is TGTGCCAGCAGCCACGGGACAGCAGCTGGGTATGGCTACACCTTC. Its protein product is CASSHGTAAGYGYTF.

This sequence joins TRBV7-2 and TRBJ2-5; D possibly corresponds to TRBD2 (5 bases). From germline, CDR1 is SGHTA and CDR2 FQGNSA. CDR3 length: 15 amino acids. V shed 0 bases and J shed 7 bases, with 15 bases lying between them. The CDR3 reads CASSLATRGSGTQYF. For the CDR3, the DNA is TGTGCCAGCAGCTTAGCCACTCGCGGGTCTGGGACCCAGTACTTC.

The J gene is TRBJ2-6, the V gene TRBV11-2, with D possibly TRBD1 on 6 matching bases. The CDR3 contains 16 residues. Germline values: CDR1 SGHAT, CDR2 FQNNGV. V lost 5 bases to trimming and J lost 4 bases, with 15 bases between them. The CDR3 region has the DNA TGTGCCAGCAGCCCCACTCAGGGGACCGGGGCCAACGTCCTGACTTTC. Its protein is CASSPTQGTGANVLTF.